The T cell receptor beta chain under discussion was sequenced for a study of CD8 T cells in ankylosing spondylitis (dated by TCRdb to 2017 to 2019). Study-wide context: The study profiled T cell receptor beta repertoires in healthy donors and ankylosing spondylitis patients to find disease-linked TCR variants. The full study cohort comprised about 23 ankylosing spondylitis patients and over 95 healthy donors. Peripheral blood was sampled, and synovial fluid was also collected from ankylosing spondylitis patients. What the authors observed across the whole study: The disease-linked clones showed a CD8+ phenotype and occurred at relatively low frequencies in peripheral blood. The disease-linked clones were reported as significantly enriched in matched synovial fluid samples from ankylosing spondylitis patients. Some motif variants had previously been reported in the synovial fluid and blood of reactive arthritis patients, which suggests shared mechanisms of disease initiation. Blood from ankylosing spondylitis patients appeared to be characterized by a TCR beta motif composed of 7 to 9 highly homologous amino acid variants.

A remark on this clonotype: What antigen it recognizes has not been identified. No much larger clone exists at a distance of one base, and base qualities are not known.

A distance of 6 bases separates the germline ends of V and J, which lose 0 bases and 7 bases respectively. CDR1 DFQATT and CDR2 SNEGSKA are derived from the germline V gene (reference sequence). The CDR3 covers 11 residues, taking in both the cysteine and the phenylalanine. Of all the DNA, just the CDR3 is kept, 33 bases in frame from base 1. TCRdb lists the instrument as Illumina HiSeq 2500. Quantitative 5'-RACE with molecular barcodes was the method used to prepare the TCR beta libraries. The authors' pipeline ran thus. A new computational method based on a probabilistic model of VDJ rearrangement was used to identify disease-linked TCR variants. TCRdb passed the public sequencing reads through fastp at Q25 and MiXCR, retaining productive beta sequences. Merged by CDR3 protein, the rows form single entries marked with the most common genes and DNA. These V and J calls rely on TCRdb rather than the paper's analysis. In all, the sample holds almost 250,000 distinct CDR3 sequences, and 30% to 35% of those were seen once. Approximately 4.6% of the sample rests with the top ten.

The TCR was taken from a male donor with ankylosing spondylitis or in good health (not recorded which). Sequenced: blood, either unsorted or a sorted T cell fraction (not recorded which). The sequence links TRBV20-1 to TRBJ1-2, with the identity of the D gene unclear. The nucleotide sequence reads as follows: TGCAGTGCTAGAGATTCTCCTGGCTACACCTTC. This translates into CSARDSPGYTF.